These 12 T cell receptor beta chains were sequenced from one sample in a study of human T cells and chemical hapten exposure. Indicated time point: patch test 1, 2 weeks after DPC sensitization. Treatment here: therapeutic diphenylcyclopropenone sensitization with weekly scalp DPC. MiXCR was run by TCRdb on the RACE reads, yielding one entry per CDR3 protein. Of fewer than 130,000 distinct CDR3 sequences in the sample, approximately 10% were seen once. This specimen consisted of whole blood, obtained in connection with sensitization to the hapten diphenylcyclopropenone (DPC). Receptors originate from a woman between 40 and 55 years old with alopecia areata. Some clones in this sample may be carry-over from other donors' samples.

This clonotype was seen only a few times. This chain uses TRBV28 with TRBJ1-2; D is uncertain. The germline V gene encodes CDR1 MDHEN and CDR2 SYDVKM. V was cut by 2 bases and J by 4 bases, with 8 bases left in between. The CDR3 runs 13 residues. The DNA for the CDR3 is TGTGCCAGCAGTTTAGGGCTGGCCTATGGCTACACCTTC. Translation: CASSLGLAYGYTF.

This clonotype has only a few counts. This chain connects TRBV6-2 or TRBV6-3 to TRBJ2-1; 12 bases align to TRBD1. CDR3 length: 16 amino acids. Germline CDR1 MNHEY, CDR2 SVGEGT. V shed 5 bases, J shed 7 bases, and the junction held 9 bases outside the gene matches. The CDR3: CASSHWGQGAQNEQFF. Here the CDR3 DNA reads TGTGCCAGCAGTCACTGGGGACAGGGGGCACAGAATGAGCAGTTCTTC.

In its sample, this clonotype was seen many times. The rearrangement links TRBV5-1 to TRBJ1-2, with D hard to call. The CDR3 totals 12 residues. The V gene lost 0 bases and the J gene lost 7 bases, with 7 bases spanning the gap. The germline V gene has CDR1 SGHRS and CDR2 YFSETQ. The CDR3 DNA reads as TGCGCCAGCAGCTTGGACGTAAGTGGCTACACCTTC. Protein sequence: CASSLDVSGYTF.

Ten or more counts support this clonotype. The rearrangement links TRBV12-3 or TRBV12-4 to TRBJ2-3; TRBD2 matches 8 bases. Trimming cost V 6 bases and J 1 base; bases outside gene matches: 6. The CDR3 has 15 amino acids. The CDR3 nucleotides are TGTGCCAGCAGCCTTAGCGGGGCGGGCACAGATACGCAGTATTTT. Protein: CASSLSGAGTDTQYF.

The CDR3 bases are TGTGCCACCTGCGGGAGCGGGGCCCTAGAGACCCAGTACTTC. It yields the protein CATCGSGALETQYF. The V and J genes are TRBV28 and TRBJ2-5; 7 bases agree with TRBD2. The CDR3 has 14 amino acids. V dropped 10 bases and J dropped 4; count of bases not matched to a gene: 12. Germline loops: CDR1 MDHEN, CDR2 SYDVKM.

This clonotype showed up just a few times. The chain is built from TRBV12-5 and TRBJ2-5; 10 bases map to TRBD1. From germline, CDR1 is LGHNT and CDR2 FRNRAP. This CDR3 has 14 amino acids. Germline trimming cut 6 bases from V and 3 bases from J; bases unmatched to any gene: 4. Written as DNA, the CDR3 is TGTGCTAGTGGCCGGACAGGGGGGAAAGAGACCCAGTACTTC. This codes for CASGRTGGKETQYF.

In its sample, this clonotype was seen a few times. This chain uses TRBV7-2 with TRBJ1-2; 7 bases fit TRBD1. Per the germline V gene, CDR1 is SGHTA and CDR2 is FQGNSA. The CDR3 sequence is 12 residues long. The J segment lost 4 bases and the V segment lost 11 bases, leaving 7 bases of the junction unmatched. The chain's CDR3 is CAGRTGPYGYTF. CDR3 nucleotides: TGTGCCGGACGGACAGGACCCTATGGCTACACCTTC.

There are many counts of this clonotype. This chain uses TRBV7-2 with TRBJ1-5; tentatively, D is TRBD1 (5 bases). Trimming left V 5 bases short and J 7 bases short, with 12 bases between. The CDR3 loop spans 13 amino acids. Per germline, CDR1 SGHTA and CDR2 FQGNSA. The CDR3 protein is CASSPGSRQPQHF. DNA for the CDR3: TGTGCCAGCAGCCCAGGGTCCAGGCAGCCCCAGCATTTT.

V gene TRBV18 combines with J gene TRBJ2-1; 11 positions agree with TRBD2. Germline V gives CDR1 KGHSH, CDR2 LQKENI. V lost 3 bases to trimming and J lost 4 bases; unmatched junction nucleotides: 5. CDR3 length equals 16 residues. This chain's CDR3 is CASSPRTSGLYNEQFF. The CDR3 region has the DNA TGTGCCAGCTCACCGAGGACTAGCGGGCTATACAATGAGCAGTTCTTC.

This clonotype was observed a few times. This sequence joins TRBV29-1 and TRBJ1-1, with 7 bases fitting TRBD1. CDR1 is SQVTM and CDR2 is ANQGSEA in the germline V gene. With V trimmed by 2 bases and J by 5 bases, 8 bases remained unmatched. This CDR3 has 14 amino acids. The DNA of the CDR3 is TGCAGCGTTGAATGGGAGACAGGGCTGACTGAAGCTTTCTTT. Protein sequence: CSVEWETGLTEAFF.

This clonotype has only a few counts. CDR3: CASSLARGTKNIQYF. The CDR3 DNA is TGCGCCAGCAGCTTGGCCAGGGGTACCAAAAACATTCAGTACTTC. The rearrangement links TRBV5-1 to TRBJ2-4; the D gene is possibly TRBD1 (6 bases). Germline lookup yields CDR1 SGHRS and CDR2 YFSETQ. CDR3 length equals 15 residues. V gave up 0 bases and J gave up 2 bases, with 9 bases separating them.

This clonotype was found a few times. The rearrangement links TRBV7-3 to TRBJ1-2; 7 bases map to TRBD1. The germline CDR1 and CDR2 sequences are SGHTA and FQGTGA. There are 13 residues in the CDR3. V lost 3 bases and J lost 8; bases outside the gene matches: 6. The DNA of the CDR3 is TGTGCCAGCAGCTTCGACAGGGCAGGGGGCTACACCTTC. The encoded protein is CASSFDRAGGYTF.